This is a list of T cell receptor beta chains from one sample in a study of shared clonotypes between healthy human individuals. Produced via immunoSEQ multiplex PCR; TCRdb's table is partial and in-frame only. The repertoire includes about 2.4 million clones, 93% of them detected once, and 0.36% sits in the top ten. Sequencing was performed on naive CD4+ T cells from PBMCs. All receptors come from a man aged 18 to 30 in good health. Some clones in this sample may be carry-over from other donors' samples. Both conserved end residues are part of each CDR3. Fields, in order: clone size, V gene, J gene, D gene, CDR3 protein, CDR3 DNA. D genes are given only for firm matches. Clone size, where shown, is once, few, many, or a class for clones that have expanded.

-,TRBV30,TRBJ2-7,TRBD2,CAWRLAGVAGQYF,TGTGCCTGGAGACTAGCGGGAGTCGCCGGGCAGTACTTC
-,TRBV6-6,TRBJ1-2,-,CASSLPGGRGGYTF,TGTGCCAGCAGTCTACCTGGGGGGCGCGGTGGCTACACCTTC
-,TRBV10-3,TRBJ1-1,TRBD1,CAVRTGANTEAFF,TGTGCCGTCAGGACAGGGGCCAACACTGAAGCTTTCTTT
-,TRBV9,TRBJ2-7,-,CASKWGSYEQYF,TGTGCCAGCAAATGGGGCTCCTACGAGCAGTACTTC
-,TRBV28,TRBJ2-4,TRBD1,CASSFGDSPNPQYF,TGTGCCAGCAGTTTCGGGGACAGCCCAAACCCTCAGTACTTC
-,TRBV7-2,TRBJ2-1,-,CASSSGLWYEQFF,TGTGCCAGCAGCTCAGGACTGTGGTATGAGCAGTTCTTC
-,TRBV28,TRBJ2-7,TRBD1,CASSLQGQGGGEQYF,TGTGCCAGCAGTTTACAGGGACAGGGAGGCGGGGAGCAGTACTTC
-,TRBV27,TRBJ2-3,TRBD2,CASSFDQRRASGAEDTQYF,TGTGCCAGCAGTTTTGACCAGAGAAGGGCTAGCGGGGCTGAGGATACGCAGTATTTT
-,TRBV5-1,TRBJ2-3,TRBD2,CASSLAIAGGTTDTQYF,TGCGCCAGCAGCTTGGCGATAGCGGGGGGGACCACAGATACGCAGTATTTT
-,TRBV15,TRBJ1-1,-,CATRINTEAFF,TGTGCCACCAGAATTAACACTGAAGCTTTCTTT
-,TRBV5-1,TRBJ2-7,-,CASSAHTEQYF,TGCGCCAGCAGCGCCCACACCGAGCAGTACTTC
-,TRBV7-8,TRBJ1-1,-,CASSSQGLRAEAFF,TGTGCCAGCAGCTCACAGGGCTTGAGAGCTGAAGCTTTCTTT
-,TRBV25-1,TRBJ1-2,-,CASRQGRGDGYTF,TGTGCCAGCAGACAAGGAAGGGGAGATGGCTACACCTTC
-,TRBV11-2,TRBJ2-1,-,CASSIGLVGNEQFF,TGTGCCAGCAGCATTGGCCTAGTCGGCAATGAGCAGTTCTTC
-,TRBV28,TRBJ1-1,-,CASSLSLQGFGKLSEAFF,TGTGCCAGCAGTTTGTCTCTGCAGGGGTTTGGTAAATTATCTGAAGCTTTCTTT
-,TRBV6-1,TRBJ2-7,TRBD1,CASSEGTGDTYEQYF,TGTGCCAGCAGTGAGGGGACAGGGGACACCTACGAGCAGTACTTC
-,TRBV7-2,TRBJ2-7,-,CASSLATGLGSYEQYF,TGTGCCAGCAGCTTAGCTACGGGGTTGGGCTCCTACGAGCAGTACTTC
few,TRBV28,TRBJ1-1,-,CASSLGDTDTNTEAFF,TGTGCCAGCAGTTTGGGAGACACCGATACGAACACTGAAGCTTTCTTT
-,TRBV28,TRBJ2-3,TRBD2,CASSFLAGKDTQYF,TGTGCCAGCAGTTTCTTAGCGGGTAAAGATACGCAGTATTTT
-,TRBV19,TRBJ2-7,-,CASSIGPASTGQYF,TGTGCCAGTAGTATAGGCCCAGCATCTACGGGGCAGTACTTC
-,TRBV5-5,TRBJ1-2,TRBD1,CASSPGQNYGYTF,TGTGCCAGCAGCCCGGGACAGAACTATGGCTACACCTTC
-,TRBV12-5,TRBJ2-3,-,CASRRENTDTQYF,TGTGCTAGTCGGCGTGAGAACACAGATACGCAGTATTTT
-,TRBV7-2,TRBJ2-1,TRBD2,CASSPPGGVLFF,TGTGCCAGCAGCCCCCCCGGGGGGGTTCTGTTCTTC
-,TRBV19,TRBJ1-2,TRBD1,CASTLDRVNYGYTF,TGTGCCAGTACCCTGGACAGGGTCAATTATGGCTACACCTTC
-,TRBV9,TRBJ2-1,-,CASSVSGSYNEQFF,TGTGCCAGCAGCGTATCCGGGTCCTACAATGAGCAGTTCTTC
-,TRBV2,TRBJ2-7,TRBD2,CASSATSGPAYEQYF,TGTGCCAGCAGTGCGACTAGCGGCCCAGCCTACGAGCAGTACTTC
-,TRBV5-1,TRBJ1-5,-,CASSPGTPDQPQHF,TGCGCCAGCAGCCCCGGGACACCAGATCAGCCCCAGCATTTT
-,TRBV4-1,TRBJ2-7,TRBD2,CASSQVLAGTYEQYF,TGCGCCAGCAGCCAAGTGCTAGCGGGGACCTACGAGCAGTACTTC
-,TRBV5-1,TRBJ1-3,-,CASSPRGGLSGNTIYF,TGCGCCAGCAGCCCTCGGGGGGGGCTGAGTGGAAACACCATATATTTT
-,TRBV27,TRBJ2-7,TRBD2,CASSTLGRAVYEQYF,TGTGCCAGCTCTACTCTCGGGAGGGCCGTTTACGAGCAGTACTTC
-,TRBV7-9,TRBJ2-1,-,CASSLVGSNEQFF,TGTGCCAGCAGCTTAGTCGGGAGCAATGAGCAGTTCTTC
-,TRBV10-1,TRBJ2-7,-,CASSMTGSYEQYF,TGCGCCAGCAGTATGACAGGTTCCTACGAGCAGTACTTC
-,TRBV2,TRBJ2-1,TRBD1,CASSTGGLSNEQFF,TGTGCCAGCAGTACAGGGGGCCTCTCCAATGAGCAGTTCTTC
-,TRBV28,TRBJ1-2,-,CASTSTRRDFYGYTF,TGTGCCAGCACCTCTACCCGTCGAGACTTCTATGGCTACACCTTC
-,TRBV6-7,TRBJ1-1,-,CASSYPGATEAFF,TGTGCCAGCAGTTACCCTGGGGCAACTGAAGCTTTCTTT
once,TRBV2,TRBJ1-5,-,CASSRTPGGNQPQHF,TGTGCCAGCAGTCGGACCCCAGGTGGAAATCAGCCCCAGCATTTT
-,TRBV19,TRBJ2-5,TRBD1,CASSIWTGGVETQYF,TGTGCCAGTAGTATTTGGACAGGGGGGGTAGAGACCCAGTACTTC
-,TRBV7-8,TRBJ2-7,-,CASSLGYRLGHEQYF,TGTGCCAGCAGCTTAGGATACAGGCTGGGCCACGAGCAGTACTTC
-,TRBV28,TRBJ2-6,-,CASSFPRGRGEAGANVLTF,TGTGCCAGCAGTTTCCCCAGGGGGAGGGGGGAAGCTGGGGCCAACGTCCTGACTTTC
-,TRBV10-2,TRBJ1-3,-,CASVPGTPGSGNTIYF,TGCGCCAGCGTCCCCGGGACTCCCGGCTCTGGAAACACCATATATTTT
once,TRBV25-1,TRBJ1-3,-,CASSERITPGNTIYF,TGTGCCAGCAGTGAAAGGATCACTCCTGGAAACACCATATATTTT
once,TRBV19,TRBJ1-1,-,CASSNPAFNTEAFF,TGTGCCAGTAGTAATCCCGCTTTTAACACTGAAGCTTTCTTT
-,TRBV5-1,TRBJ2-3,-,CASRFSVGTSTDTQYF,TGCGCCAGCAGATTCTCGGTAGGCACGAGCACAGATACGCAGTATTTT
-,TRBV9,TRBJ1-3,-,CASSSGSRINTIYF,TGTGCCAGCAGCAGCGGGTCAAGGATAAACACCATATATTTT
-,TRBV6-4,TRBJ2-7,-,CASSDSLVSSEYEQYF,TGTGCCAGCAGTGACTCGCTGGTTTCTAGCGAGTACGAGCAGTACTTC
-,TRBV7-8,TRBJ2-3,-,CASSLLIYTDTQYF,TGTGCCAGCAGCTTACTGATATACACAGATACGCAGTATTTT
-,TRBV5-4,TRBJ2-5,TRBD2,CASSYYLAGEETQYF,TGTGCCAGCAGCTATTACCTAGCGGGAGAAGAGACCCAGTACTTC
-,TRBV5-1,TRBJ2-7,-,CASSLGTSFTYEQYF,TGCGCCAGCAGCTTGGGTACTAGCTTCACCTACGAGCAGTACTTC
-,TRBV28,TRBJ1-6,-,CASGRLNSPLHF,TGTGCCAGCGGGCGATTGAATTCACCCCTCCACTTT
-,TRBV6-1,TRBJ1-5,TRBD1,CASIASGTVDQPQHF,TGTGCCAGCATAGCTTCCGGGACAGTGGATCAGCCCCAGCATTTT
-,TRBV4-1,TRBJ1-5,TRBD1,CASSTRTGGSNQPQHF,TGCGCCAGCAGCACCCGGACAGGGGGGAGCAATCAGCCCCAGCATTTT
once,TRBV7-2,TRBJ2-1,-,CASSLGAGTHNEQFF,TGTGCCAGCAGCTTAGGGGCGGGAACCCACAATGAGCAGTTCTTC
-,TRBV6-1,TRBJ2-7,TRBD1,CASNRDRGYSYEQYF,TGTGCCAGCAACAGGGACAGGGGGTACTCCTACGAGCAGTACTTC
-,TRBV7-3,TRBJ2-2,TRBD1,CASRRDRVGTGELFF,TGTGCCAGCAGACGGGACAGGGTTGGCACCGGGGAGCTGTTTTTT
-,TRBV5-1,TRBJ1-2,-,CASAPTDSYGYTF,TGCGCCAGCGCCCCAACGGATAGCTATGGCTACACCTTC
once,TRBV7-8,TRBJ2-1,-,CASTPVRAGSSYNEQFF,TGTGCCAGCACCCCAGTGAGGGCAGGTAGCTCCTACAATGAGCAGTTCTTC
-,TRBV7-9,TRBJ2-3,TRBD2,CASSRTSGRRDTQYF,TGTGCCAGCAGCCGGACTAGCGGGAGAAGGGATACGCAGTATTTT
-,TRBV6-6,TRBJ2-7,TRBD1,CASKDRGGSEQYF,TGTGCCAGCAAGGACAGGGGAGGTTCCGAGCAGTACTTC
-,TRBV5-1,TRBJ2-7,TRBD2,CASSLLAGPAYEQYF,TGCGCCAGCAGCCTACTAGCGGGACCTGCCTACGAGCAGTACTTC
-,TRBV7-6,TRBJ2-6,-,CASGRTGANVLTF,TGTGCCAGCGGGAGGACTGGGGCCAACGTCCTGACTTTC